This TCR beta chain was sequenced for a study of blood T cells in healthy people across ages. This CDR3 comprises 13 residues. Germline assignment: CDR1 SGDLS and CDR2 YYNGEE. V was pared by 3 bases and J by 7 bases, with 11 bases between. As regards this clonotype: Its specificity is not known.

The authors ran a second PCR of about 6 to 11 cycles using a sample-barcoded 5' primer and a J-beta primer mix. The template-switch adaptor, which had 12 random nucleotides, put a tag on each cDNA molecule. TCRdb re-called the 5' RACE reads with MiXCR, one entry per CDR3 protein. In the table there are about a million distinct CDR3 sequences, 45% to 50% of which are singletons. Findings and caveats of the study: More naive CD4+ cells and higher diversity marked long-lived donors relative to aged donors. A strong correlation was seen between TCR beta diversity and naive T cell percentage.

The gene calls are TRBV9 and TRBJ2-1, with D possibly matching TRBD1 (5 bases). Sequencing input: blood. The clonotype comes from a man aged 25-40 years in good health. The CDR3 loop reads CASSALTANEQFF. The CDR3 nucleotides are TGTGCCAGCAGCGCCTTGACAGCAAATGAGCAGTTCTTC.